These 3 T cell receptor beta chains share one sample of origin, sequenced in a study of molecular identifiers for immune sequencing clone quantification. Each CDR3 protein gets one entry after TCRdb re-called the PCR reads with MiXCR. The sample lists 60,000 to 75,000 distinct CDR3 sequences, about 20% occurring once. Sequenced material: naive CD8+ T cells from blood, with Jurkat cell RNA spiked in. The subset was: FACS-sorted CD8+CD4-CCR7+CD45RA+ naive T cells. All receptors derive from a human donor in good health. Some libraries in this study had Jurkat cell RNA spiked in.

With respect to this clonotype: A much larger clone sits a single nucleotide away, making a read error possible. This chain uses TRBV15 with TRBJ2-7; no firm D call. Germline values: CDR1 LNHNV, CDR2 YYDKDF (reference sequence). The CDR3 extends over 13 amino acids. The V and J ends lost 3 bases and 6 bases respectively, with 12 bases between them. The CDR3 nucleotides are TGTGCCACCAGCAGGTCTGACCGTCCCGAGCAGTACTTC. Its translation: CATSRSDRPEQYF.

This clonotype was seen only a few times. The rearrangement links TRBV10-3 to TRBJ2-7; no reliable D call. V was trimmed by 7 bases and J by 0 bases, leaving 7 bases between them. The CDR3 consists of 12 residues. CDR1 is ENHRY and CDR2 is SYGVKD in the germline V gene. DNA of the CDR3: TGTGCCATCAACCCAGGCTCCTACGAGCAGTACTTC. It translates to CAINPGSYEQYF.

The sample holds many counts of this clonotype. The chain joins TRBV27 to TRBJ2-3, with 13 bases fitting TRBD2. Germline lookup yields CDR1 MNHEY and CDR2 SMNVEV (reference sequence). V was clipped by 2 bases and J by 1 base; unmatched bases: 6. The CDR3 consists of 18 residues. The CDR3 DNA follows: TGTGCCAGCAGTTTAATATGGACTAGCGGGGGTCGCACAGATACGCAGTATTTT. Translating it yields CASSLIWTSGGRTDTQYF.